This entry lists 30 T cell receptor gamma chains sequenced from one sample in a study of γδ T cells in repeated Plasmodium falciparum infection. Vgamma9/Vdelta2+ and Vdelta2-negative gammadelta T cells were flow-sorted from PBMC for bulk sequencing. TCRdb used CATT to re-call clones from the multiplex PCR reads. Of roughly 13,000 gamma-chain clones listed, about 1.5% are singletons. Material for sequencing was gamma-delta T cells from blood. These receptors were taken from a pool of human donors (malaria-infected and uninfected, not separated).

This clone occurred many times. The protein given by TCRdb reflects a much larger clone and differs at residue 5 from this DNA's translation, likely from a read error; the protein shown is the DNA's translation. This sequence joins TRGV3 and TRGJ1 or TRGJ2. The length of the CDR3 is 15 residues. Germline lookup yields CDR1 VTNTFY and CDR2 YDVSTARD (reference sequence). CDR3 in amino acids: CATWGRQGNYYKKLF. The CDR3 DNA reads TGTGCCACCTGGGGCAGGCAGGGGAATTATTATAAGAAACTCTTT.

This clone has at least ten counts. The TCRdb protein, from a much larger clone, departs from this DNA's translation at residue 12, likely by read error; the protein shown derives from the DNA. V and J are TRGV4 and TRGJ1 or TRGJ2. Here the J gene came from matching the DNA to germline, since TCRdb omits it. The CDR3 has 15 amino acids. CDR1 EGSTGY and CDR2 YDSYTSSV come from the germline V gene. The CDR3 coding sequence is TGTGCCACCTGGGATGGGCCTTTCTTTGATTATAGGAAACTCTTT. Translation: CATWDGPFFDYRKLF.

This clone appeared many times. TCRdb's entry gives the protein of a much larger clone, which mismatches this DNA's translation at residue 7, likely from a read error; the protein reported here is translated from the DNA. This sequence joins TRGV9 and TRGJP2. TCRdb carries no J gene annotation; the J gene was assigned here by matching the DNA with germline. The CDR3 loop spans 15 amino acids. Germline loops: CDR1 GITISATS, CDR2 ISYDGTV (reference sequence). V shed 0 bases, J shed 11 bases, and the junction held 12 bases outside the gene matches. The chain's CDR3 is CALWEVTKEEWIKTF. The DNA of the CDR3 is TGTGCCTTGTGGGAGGTGACCAAAGAAGAATGGATCAAGACGTTT.

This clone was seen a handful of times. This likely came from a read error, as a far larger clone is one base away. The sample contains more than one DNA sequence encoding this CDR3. The CDR3 DNA is TGTGCCACTCCATTATCTTATAAGAAACTCTTT. Protein sequence: CATPLSYKKLF. The V call is TRGV5, the J call TRGJ1 or TRGJ2. TCRdb gives no J gene; it was assigned here by matching the DNA to germline. Germline V CDR1 and CDR2: VINAFY, YDVSNSKD. The V gene end was trimmed by 10 bases and the J gene end by 6 bases; junction bases not matched to a gene: 9. The CDR3 extends over 11 amino acids.

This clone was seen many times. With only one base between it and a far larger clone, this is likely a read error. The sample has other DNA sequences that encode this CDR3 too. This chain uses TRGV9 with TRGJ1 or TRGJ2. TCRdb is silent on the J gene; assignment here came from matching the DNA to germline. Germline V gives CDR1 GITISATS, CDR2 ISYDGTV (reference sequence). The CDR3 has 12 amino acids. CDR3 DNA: TGTGCCTTATGGGCCAACCGATATAAGAAACTCTTT. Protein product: CALWANRYKKLF.

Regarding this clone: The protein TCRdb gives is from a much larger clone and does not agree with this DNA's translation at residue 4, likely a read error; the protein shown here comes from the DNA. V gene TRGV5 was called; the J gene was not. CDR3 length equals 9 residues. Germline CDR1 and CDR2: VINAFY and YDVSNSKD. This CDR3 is CATLGPPLF. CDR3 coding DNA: TGTGCCACCCTTGGCCCCCCACTCTTT.

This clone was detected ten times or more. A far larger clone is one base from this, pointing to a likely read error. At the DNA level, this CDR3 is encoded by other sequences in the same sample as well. The CDR3 reads CALWKRYKKLF. The CDR3 DNA reads TGTGCCTTGTGGAAAAGGTATAAGAAGCTCTTT. The chain has TRGV9 and TRGJ1 or TRGJ2. The CDR3 loop spans 11 amino acids. The V gene's germline CDR1 is GITISATS and CDR2 ISYDGTV (reference sequence).

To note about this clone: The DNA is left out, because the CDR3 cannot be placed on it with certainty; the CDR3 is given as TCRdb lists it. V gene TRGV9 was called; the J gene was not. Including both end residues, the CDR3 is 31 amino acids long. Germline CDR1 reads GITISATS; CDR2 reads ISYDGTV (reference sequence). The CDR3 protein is CALWEVSGIRNSLAVEQHLVSQVSIGRIQHF.

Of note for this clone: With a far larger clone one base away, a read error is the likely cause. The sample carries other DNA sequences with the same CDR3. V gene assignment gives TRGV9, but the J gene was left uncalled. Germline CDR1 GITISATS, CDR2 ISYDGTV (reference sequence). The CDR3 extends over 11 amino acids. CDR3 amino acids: CALCIGYKKLF. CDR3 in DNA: TGTGCCTTGTGTATAGGTTATAAGAAGCTCTTT.

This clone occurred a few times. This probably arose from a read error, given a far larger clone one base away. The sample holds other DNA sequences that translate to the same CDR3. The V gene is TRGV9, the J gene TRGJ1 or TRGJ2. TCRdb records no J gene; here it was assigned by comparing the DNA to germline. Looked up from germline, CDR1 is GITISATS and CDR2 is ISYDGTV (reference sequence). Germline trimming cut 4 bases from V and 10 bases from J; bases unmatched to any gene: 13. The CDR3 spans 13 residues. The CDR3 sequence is CALWDPLSSKKLF. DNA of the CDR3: TGTGCCTTGTGGGACCCCTTATCTTCAAAGAAACTCTTT.

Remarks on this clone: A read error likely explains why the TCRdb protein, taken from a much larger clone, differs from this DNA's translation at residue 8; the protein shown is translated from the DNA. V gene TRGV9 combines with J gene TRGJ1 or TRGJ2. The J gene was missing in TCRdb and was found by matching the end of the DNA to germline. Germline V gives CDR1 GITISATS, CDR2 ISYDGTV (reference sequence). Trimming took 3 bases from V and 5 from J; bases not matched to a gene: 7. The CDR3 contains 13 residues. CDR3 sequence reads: CALWEFSHYKKLF. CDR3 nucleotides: TGTGCCTTGTGGGAGTTTTCTCATTATAAGAAACTCTTT.

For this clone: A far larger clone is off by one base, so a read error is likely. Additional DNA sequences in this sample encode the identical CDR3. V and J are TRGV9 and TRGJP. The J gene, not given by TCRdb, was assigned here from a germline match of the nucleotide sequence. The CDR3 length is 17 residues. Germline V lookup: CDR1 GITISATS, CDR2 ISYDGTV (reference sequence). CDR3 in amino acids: CALWEDEPELGKKIKVF. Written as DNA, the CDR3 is TGTGCTTTGTGGGAGGACGAACCAGAGTTGGGCAAAAAAATCAAGGTATTT.

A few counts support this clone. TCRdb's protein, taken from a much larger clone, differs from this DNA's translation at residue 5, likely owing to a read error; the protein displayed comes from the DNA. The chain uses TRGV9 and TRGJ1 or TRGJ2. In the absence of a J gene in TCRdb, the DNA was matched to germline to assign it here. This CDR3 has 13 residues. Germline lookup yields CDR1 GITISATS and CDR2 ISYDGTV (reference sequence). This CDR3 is CALWVVPDNKKLF. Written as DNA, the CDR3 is TGTGCCTTGTGGGTGGTGCCAGATAATAAGAAACTCTTT.

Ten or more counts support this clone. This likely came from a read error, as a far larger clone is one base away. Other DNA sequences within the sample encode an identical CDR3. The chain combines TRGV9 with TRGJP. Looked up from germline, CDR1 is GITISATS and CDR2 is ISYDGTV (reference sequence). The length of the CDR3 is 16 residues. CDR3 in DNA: TGTGCCTTGTGGGCCCAAGGTGAGTTGGGTAAAAAAATCAAGGTATTT. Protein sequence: CALWAQGELGKKIKVF.

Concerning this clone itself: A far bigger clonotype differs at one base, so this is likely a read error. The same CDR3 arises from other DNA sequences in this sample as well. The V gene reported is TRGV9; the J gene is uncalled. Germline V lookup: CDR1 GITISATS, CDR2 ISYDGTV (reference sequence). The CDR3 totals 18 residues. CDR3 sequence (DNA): TGTGCCTTGTGGGAGGTGCAGTCCTACAATTCGAATTATTATAAAAAACTCTTT. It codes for CALWEVQSYNSNYYKKLF.

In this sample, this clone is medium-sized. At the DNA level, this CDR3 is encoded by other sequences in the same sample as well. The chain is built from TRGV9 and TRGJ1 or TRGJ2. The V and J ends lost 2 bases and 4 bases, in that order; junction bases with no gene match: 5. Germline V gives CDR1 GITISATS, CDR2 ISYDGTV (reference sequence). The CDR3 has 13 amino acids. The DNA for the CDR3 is TGTGCCTTGTGGGAGGCGCCATATTATAAGAAACTCTTT. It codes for CALWEAPYYKKLF.

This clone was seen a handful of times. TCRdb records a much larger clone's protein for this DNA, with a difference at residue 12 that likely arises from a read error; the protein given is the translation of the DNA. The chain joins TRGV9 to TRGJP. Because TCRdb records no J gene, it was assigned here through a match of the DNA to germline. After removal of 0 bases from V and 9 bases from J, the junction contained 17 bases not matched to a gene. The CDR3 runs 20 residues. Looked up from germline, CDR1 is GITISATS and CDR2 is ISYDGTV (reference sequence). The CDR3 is CALWEVSQVGRGLGKKIKVF. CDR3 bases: TGTGCCTTGTGGGAGGTGTCTCAAGTTGGTAGAGGGTTGGGCAAAAAAATCAAGGTATTT.

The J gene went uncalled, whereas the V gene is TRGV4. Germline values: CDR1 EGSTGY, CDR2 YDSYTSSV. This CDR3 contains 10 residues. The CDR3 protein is CATCQTHKLF. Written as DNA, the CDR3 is TGTGCCACCTGCCAAACCCATAAACTCTTT.

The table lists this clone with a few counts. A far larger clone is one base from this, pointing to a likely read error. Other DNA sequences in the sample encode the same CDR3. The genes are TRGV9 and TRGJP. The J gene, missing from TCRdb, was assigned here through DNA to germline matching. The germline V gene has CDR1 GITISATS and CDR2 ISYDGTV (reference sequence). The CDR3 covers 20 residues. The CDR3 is CALWEVEQWGKKLGKKIKVF. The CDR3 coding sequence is TGTGCTTTGTGGGAGGTGGAGCAATGGGGCAAAAAGTTGGGCAAAAAAATCAAGGTATTT.

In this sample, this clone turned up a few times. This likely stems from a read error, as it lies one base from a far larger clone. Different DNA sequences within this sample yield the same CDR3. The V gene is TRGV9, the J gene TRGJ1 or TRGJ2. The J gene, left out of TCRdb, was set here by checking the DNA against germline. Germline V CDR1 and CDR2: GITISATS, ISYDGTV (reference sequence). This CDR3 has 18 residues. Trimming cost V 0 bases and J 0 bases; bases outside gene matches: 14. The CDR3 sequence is CALWEVQSYNSNYYKKLF. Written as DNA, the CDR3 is TGTGCCTTGTGGGAGGTGCAGTCTTACAATTCGAATTATTATAAGAAACTCTTT.

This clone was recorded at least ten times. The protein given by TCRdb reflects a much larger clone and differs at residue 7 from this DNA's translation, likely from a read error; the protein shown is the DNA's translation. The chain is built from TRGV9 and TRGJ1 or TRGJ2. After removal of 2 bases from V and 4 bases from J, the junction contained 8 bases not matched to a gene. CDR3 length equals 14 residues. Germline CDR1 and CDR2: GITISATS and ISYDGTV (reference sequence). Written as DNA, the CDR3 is TGTGCCTTGTGGGAGGAATACAAATATTATAAGAAACTCTTT. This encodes CALWEEYKYYKKLF.

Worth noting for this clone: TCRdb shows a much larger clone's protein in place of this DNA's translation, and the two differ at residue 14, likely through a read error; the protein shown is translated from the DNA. CDR3 loop: CALWEVILELGKKSKVF. The CDR3 nucleotides are TGTGCCTTGTGGGAGGTGATTCTAGAGTTGGGCAAAAAAAGCAAGGTATTT. V and J are TRGV9 and TRGJP. Because TCRdb records no J gene, it was assigned here through a match of the DNA to germline. Per germline, CDR1 GITISATS and CDR2 ISYDGTV (reference sequence). CDR3 length: 17 residues.

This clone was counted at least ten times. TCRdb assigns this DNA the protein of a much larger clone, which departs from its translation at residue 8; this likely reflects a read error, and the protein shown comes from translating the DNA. Here the CDR3 reads CATWDRRRLLGYYKKLF. Written as DNA, the CDR3 is TGTGCCACCTGGGACAGGCGAAGGCTGTTGGGATATTATAAGAAACTCTTT. The V and J genes are TRGV3 and TRGJ1 or TRGJ2. Here the J gene was assigned by germline matching of the DNA, as TCRdb has none. Trimming took 0 bases from V and 4 from J; bases not matched to a gene: 15. Germline V gene data show CDR1 as VTNTFY and CDR2 as YDVSTARD (reference sequence). The CDR3 runs 17 residues.

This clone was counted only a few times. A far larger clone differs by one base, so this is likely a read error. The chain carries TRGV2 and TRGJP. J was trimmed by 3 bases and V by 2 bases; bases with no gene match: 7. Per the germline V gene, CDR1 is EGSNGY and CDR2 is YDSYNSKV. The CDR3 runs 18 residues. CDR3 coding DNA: TGTGCCACCTGGGACGTTTCAACGCAAGAGTTGGGCAAAAAAATCAAGGTATTT. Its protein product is CATWDVSTQELGKKIKVF.

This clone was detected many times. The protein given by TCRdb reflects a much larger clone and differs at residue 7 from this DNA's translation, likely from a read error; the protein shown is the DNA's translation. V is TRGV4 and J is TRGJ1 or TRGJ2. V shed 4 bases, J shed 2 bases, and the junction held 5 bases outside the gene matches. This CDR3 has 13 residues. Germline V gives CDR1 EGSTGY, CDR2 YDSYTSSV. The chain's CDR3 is CATWEKDYYKKLF. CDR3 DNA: TGTGCCACCTGGGAAAAGGATTATTATAAGAAACTCTTT.

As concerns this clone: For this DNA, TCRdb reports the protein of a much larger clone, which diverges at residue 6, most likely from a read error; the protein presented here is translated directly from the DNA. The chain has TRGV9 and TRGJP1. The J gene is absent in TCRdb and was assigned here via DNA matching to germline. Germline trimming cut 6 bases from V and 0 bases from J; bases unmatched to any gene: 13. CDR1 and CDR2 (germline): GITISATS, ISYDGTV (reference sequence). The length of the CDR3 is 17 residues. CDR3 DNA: TGTGCCTTGTGGATCGAATTCCCTCATACCACTGGTTGGTTCAAGATATTT. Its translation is CALWIEFPHTTGWFKIF.

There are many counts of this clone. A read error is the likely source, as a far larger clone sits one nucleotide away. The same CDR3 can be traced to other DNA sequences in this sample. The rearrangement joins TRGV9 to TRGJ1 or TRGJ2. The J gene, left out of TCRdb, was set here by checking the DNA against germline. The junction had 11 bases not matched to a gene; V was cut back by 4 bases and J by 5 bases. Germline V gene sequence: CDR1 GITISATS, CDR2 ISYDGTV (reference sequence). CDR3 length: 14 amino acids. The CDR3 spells CALWDPSGDYKKLF. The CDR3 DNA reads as TGTGCCTTGTGGGACCCCTCGGGGGATTATAAGAAACTCTTT.

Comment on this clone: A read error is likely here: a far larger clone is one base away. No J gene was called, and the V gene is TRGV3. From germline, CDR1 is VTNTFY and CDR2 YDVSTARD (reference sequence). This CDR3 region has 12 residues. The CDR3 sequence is CATWDSYYKKLF. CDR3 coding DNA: TGTGCCACCTGGGACAGCTATTATAAGAAACTTTTT.

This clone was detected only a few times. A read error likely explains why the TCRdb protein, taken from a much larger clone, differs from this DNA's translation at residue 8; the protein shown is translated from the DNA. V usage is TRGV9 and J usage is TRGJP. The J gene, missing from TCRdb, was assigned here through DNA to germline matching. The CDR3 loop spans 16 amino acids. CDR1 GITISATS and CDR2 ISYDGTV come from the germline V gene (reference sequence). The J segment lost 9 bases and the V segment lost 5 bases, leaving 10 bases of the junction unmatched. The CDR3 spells CALWAQGALGKKIKVF. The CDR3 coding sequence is TGTGCCTTGTGGGCCCAAGGTGCGTTGGGCAAAAAAATCAAGGTATTT.

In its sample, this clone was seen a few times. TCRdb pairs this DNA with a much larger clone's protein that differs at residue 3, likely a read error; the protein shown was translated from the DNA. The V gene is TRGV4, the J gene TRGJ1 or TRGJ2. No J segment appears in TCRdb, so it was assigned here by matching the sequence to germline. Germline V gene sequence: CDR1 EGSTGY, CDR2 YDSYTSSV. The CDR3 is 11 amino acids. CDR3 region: CAAWAEYKKLF. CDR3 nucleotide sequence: TGTGCCGCCTGGGCGGAGTATAAGAAACTCTTT.